This T cell receptor (beta chain) was captured in a study of blood T cell repertoires in COVID-19. The CDR3 has 14 residues. The V end was cut by 9 bases, the J end by 7 bases, with 19 bases between. CDR1 LNHDA and CDR2 SQIVND come from the germline V gene (reference sequence). Source study methods: Researchers report that nucleated cell counts were estimated from reference gene primer amplification. Generated by immunoSEQ multiplex PCR, the TCRdb table keeps only in-frame clones and is missing some. The V and J calls and clone size are taken from that table; D and trimming were inferred from the DNA. The repertoire holds approximately 94,000 clones, with about 86% as singletons. Only a few counts were recorded for this clone.

The gene calls are TRBV19 and TRBJ1-5, with D unclear. The origin of this receptor is a human donor in a cohort sampled during active COVID-19. The sample was peripheral blood. DNA for the CDR3: TGTGCCAGCCCTCAACAGACGAGCATCCAGCCCCAGCATTTT. As protein: CASPQQTSIQPQHF.